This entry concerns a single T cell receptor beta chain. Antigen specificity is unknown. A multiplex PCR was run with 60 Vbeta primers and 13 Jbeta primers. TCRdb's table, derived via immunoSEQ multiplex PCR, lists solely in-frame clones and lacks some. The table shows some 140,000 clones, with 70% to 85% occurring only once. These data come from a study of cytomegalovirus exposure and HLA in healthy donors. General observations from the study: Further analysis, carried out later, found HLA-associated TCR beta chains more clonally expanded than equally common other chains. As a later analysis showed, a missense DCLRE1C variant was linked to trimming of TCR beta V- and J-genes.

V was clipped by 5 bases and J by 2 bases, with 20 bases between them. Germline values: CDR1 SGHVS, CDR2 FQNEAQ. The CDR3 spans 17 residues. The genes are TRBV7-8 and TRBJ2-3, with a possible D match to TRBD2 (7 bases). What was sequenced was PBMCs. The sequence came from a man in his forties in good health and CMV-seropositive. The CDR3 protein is CASSPQGGGFNTDTQYF. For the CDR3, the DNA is TGTGCCAGCAGCCCGCAGGGAGGGGGGTTCAACACAGATACGCAGTATTTT.